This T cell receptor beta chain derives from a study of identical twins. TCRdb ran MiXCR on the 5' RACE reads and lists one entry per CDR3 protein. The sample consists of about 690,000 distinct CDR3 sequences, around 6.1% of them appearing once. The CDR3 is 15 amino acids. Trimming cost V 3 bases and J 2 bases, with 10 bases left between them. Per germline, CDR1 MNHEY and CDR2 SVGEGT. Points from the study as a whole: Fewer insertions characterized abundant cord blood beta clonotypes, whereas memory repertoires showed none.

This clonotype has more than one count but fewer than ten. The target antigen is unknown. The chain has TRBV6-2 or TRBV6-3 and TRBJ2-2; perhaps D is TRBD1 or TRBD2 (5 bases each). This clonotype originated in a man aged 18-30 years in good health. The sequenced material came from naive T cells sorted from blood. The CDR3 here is CASSYMGENTGELFF. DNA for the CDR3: TGTGCCAGCAGTTATATGGGGGAAAACACCGGGGAGCTGTTTTTT.